Included here is one T cell receptor (beta chain) sequence, with context. Its target is not known. This entry is derived from a study of cytomegalovirus exposure and HLA in healthy donors. Study context: Unique TCRs from HLA-typed donors, 70 million to 100 million of them, were held in an early data release.

Study-wide results and limits: Through in vitro validation, three CMV-associated chains were shown to be specific for CMV antigens. HLA restriction was apparent for most CMV-associated TCR beta chains in a later analysis.

Both 60 Vbeta primers and 13 Jbeta primers went into the PCR. Libraries were prepared by immunoSEQ multiplex PCR; TCRdb keeps only in-frame clonotypes and omits some of them. The table has 130,000 or so clones, around 86% seen once. This receptor was identified in a woman in her 50s in good health and CMV-seropositive. Sequencing input: PBMCs.

CDR3 bases: TGTGCCATGGTAACGCCCCCGAGCCCGGACAGTTCCTACGAGCAGTACTTC. Residues: CAMVTPPSPDSSYEQYF. The chain links TRBV19 to TRBJ2-7, with D possibly being TRBD1 (6 bases). The CDR3 extends over 17 amino acids. V lost 10 bases and J 1 base, leaving 26 bases between the germline ends. Germline CDR1 is LNHDA and CDR2 is SQIVND (reference sequence).